This is a list of T cell receptor beta chains from one sample in a study of T cells in Graves' hyperthyroidism and ophthalmopathy. TCRdb used MiXCR to reprocess the multiplex PCR reads, holding one entry per CDR3 protein. The profile covers hundreds of thousands of distinct CDR3 sequences, with around 15% appearing a single time and roughly 19% taken by the ten largest. The sample taken for sequencing was blood. The receptors come from a woman aged 55-69 years with Graves' ophthalmopathy. The CDR3 runs from the conserved cysteine through the conserved F or W. Fields, in order: CDR3 length, clone size, D gene, V gene, J gene, CDR3 protein, CDR3 DNA. D genes are given only for firm matches. Not every row has a clone size; where given, it reads once, few, many or a size class.

>14|.|.|TRBV20-1|TRBJ2-3
CSAPEGGSTDTQYF
TGCAGTGCCCCGGAGGGGGGAAGCACAGATACGCAGTATTTT
>16|many|TRBD2|TRBV7-2|TRBJ2-7
CASSFIGLAGSYEQYF
TGTGCCAGCAGCTTTATCGGACTAGCGGGGTCCTACGAGCAGTACTTC
>13|few|.|TRBV24-1|TRBJ1-2
CATSEPTGYGYTF
TGTGCCACCAGTGAGCCAACGGGATATGGCTACACCTTC
>15|many|TRBD2|TRBV28|TRBJ2-1
CASSSPQASGPRPFF
TGTGCCAGCAGTTCCCCCCAGGCTAGCGGGCCTCGGCCGTTCTTC
>15|many|.|TRBV7-2|TRBJ2-5
CASSLVEDLKETQYF
TGTGCCAGCAGCTTAGTTGAAGACCTCAAAGAGACCCAGTACTTC
>16|many|TRBD2|TRBV11-2|TRBJ2-3
CASSPTGGGGTDTQYF
TGTGCCAGCAGCCCTACTGGGGGGGGAGGCACAGATACGCAGTATTTT
>12|many|.|TRBV30|TRBJ1-1
CAWRKGNTEAFF
TGTGCCTGGAGGAAAGGGAACACTGAAGCTTTCTTT
>15|many|TRBD1|TRBV5-1|TRBJ1-4
CASSLQGGANEKLFF
TGCGCCAGCAGCTTACAGGGGGGGGCTAATGAAAAACTGTTTTTT
>12|.|.|TRBV4-1|TRBJ2-2
CASSQVIGELFF
TGCGCCAGCAGCCAAGTTATCGGGGAGCTGTTTTTT
>15|many|TRBD2|TRBV9|TRBJ2-7
CASSSGTSGTYEQYF
TGTGCCAGCAGCTCCGGGACTAGCGGGACCTACGAGCAGTACTTC
>17|.|TRBD2|TRBV7-3|TRBJ2-2
CASSPTGASGNTGELFF
TGTGCCAGCAGCCCCACCGGTGCTAGCGGGAACACCGGGGAGCTGTTTTTT
>19|.|.|TRBV20-1|TRBJ2-1
CSARPAGVISGERHNEQFF
TGCAGTGCTCGTCCCGCCGGTGTTATATCGGGGGAGAGACACAATGAGCAGTTCTTC
>16|many|.|TRBV6-1|TRBJ1-4
CASSQPGQAANEKLFF
TGTGCCAGCAGTCAACCAGGGCAGGCTGCTAATGAAAAACTGTTTTTT
>16|many|.|TRBV11-2|TRBJ2-3
CASSQGGGWGTDTQYF
TGTGCCAGCAGCCAGGGCGGTGGGTGGGGCACAGATACGCAGTATTTT
>15|many|TRBD2|TRBV6-1|TRBJ2-7
CASRPLGGRDYEQYF
TGTGCCAGCAGACCCCTTGGGGGGAGGGATTACGAGCAGTACTTC
>16|.|.|TRBV20-1|TRBJ1-5
CSATNQGFGSNQPQHF
TGCAGTGCCACCAATCAGGGCTTTGGCAGCAATCAGCCCCAGCATTTT
>13|few|.|TRBV9|TRBJ2-1
CASSGSAYNEQFF
TGTGCCAGCAGCGGAAGCGCCTACAATGAGCAGTTCTTC
>15|.|.|TRBV19|TRBJ2-7
CASSVGLGSSYEQYF
TGTGCCAGTAGTGTTGGACTGGGGAGCTCCTACGAGCAGTACTTC
>14|.|TRBD1|TRBV5-1|TRBJ1-4
CASSPRGRQEKLFF
TGCGCCAGCAGCCCCAGGGGGCGGCAAGAAAAACTGTTTTTT
>14|many|.|TRBV28|TRBJ2-7
CASSSQPRSYEQYF
TGTGCCAGCAGTTCCCAGCCGAGGAGCTACGAGCAGTACTTC
>15|few|.|TRBV18|TRBJ2-2
CASSPISRHTGELFF
TGTGCCAGCTCACCAATATCCAGACACACCGGGGAGCTGTTTTTT
>14|few|TRBD1|TRBV28|TRBJ1-3
CASRGQGLGNTIYF
TGTGCCAGCAGAGGACAGGGGCTGGGAAACACCATATATTTT
>10|many|.|TRBV29-1|TRBJ2-3
CSVAPDTQYF
TGCAGCGTTGCACCAGATACGCAGTATTTT
>15|few|.|TRBV4-2|TRBJ2-5
CASSRRDLREETQYF
TGTGCCAGCAGCCGCCGGGACTTGAGGGAAGAGACCCAGTACTTC
>13|few|TRBD2|TRBV27|TRBJ2-2
CASQAGGTGELFF
TGTGCCAGCCAAGCGGGGGGCACCGGGGAGCTGTTTTTT
>16|many|TRBD1|TRBV7-8|TRBJ1-2
CASSPGGGEVLMGYTF
TGTGCCAGCAGTCCAGGGGGCGGGGAGGTTCTTATGGGCTACACCTTC
>11|few|.|TRBV29-1|TRBJ1-1
CSVLLNTEAFF
TGCAGCGTTTTACTGAACACTGAAGCTTTCTTT
>13|.|.|TRBV7-9|TRBJ2-1
CASSLNLEAEQFF
TGTGCCAGCAGCTTAAATCTGGAGGCTGAGCAGTTCTTC
>15|.|TRBD1|TRBV11-3|TRBJ2-7
CASILVGTGAYEQYF
TGTGCCAGCATCTTAGTAGGGACAGGGGCCTACGAGCAGTACTTC
>14|many|.|TRBV28|TRBJ1-4
CASCELPRNEKLFF
TGTGCCAGCTGTGAACTACCCCGAAATGAAAAACTGTTTTTT
>15|many|.|TRBV5-1|TRBJ2-5
CASSHETIPGETQYF
TGCGCCAGCAGCCACGAGACTATCCCGGGAGAGACCCAGTACTTC
>13|many|TRBD1|TRBV29-1|TRBJ1-2
CSALTGMDYGYTF
TGCAGCGCACTGACAGGGATGGACTATGGCTACACCTTC
>14|few|.|TRBV9|TRBJ2-7
CASSVADQGLEQYF
TGTGCCAGCAGCGTAGCGGATCAGGGGCTCGAGCAGTACTTC
>15|many|.|TRBV5-4|TRBJ2-5
CASSLETGVRETQYF
TGTGCCAGCAGCTTGGAGACGGGAGTAAGAGAGACCCAGTACTTC
>14|.|.|TRBV29-1|TRBJ2-3
CSVGGDLYTNTQYF
TGCAGCGTTGGGGGGGACTTATACACAAATACGCAGTATTTT
>14|many|.|TRBV28|TRBJ2-7
CASSTRGPRYEQYF
TGTGCCAGCAGTACCAGGGGACCGAGATACGAGCAGTACTTC
>13|few|TRBD2|TRBV6-1|TRBJ2-1
CASRAGLANEQFF
TGTGCCAGCAGAGCGGGACTAGCAAATGAGCAGTTCTTC
>14|few|.|TRBV29-1|TRBJ2-1
CSVEPARSYNEQFF
TGCAGCGTTGAACCGGCACGGTCATACAATGAGCAGTTCTTC
>13|many|.|TRBV11-2|TRBJ1-1
CASSLRGPGEAFF
TGTGCCAGCAGCTTACGGGGGCCGGGTGAAGCTTTCTTT
>13|.|.|TRBV28|TRBJ2-2
CAINPGIPGELFF
TGTGCCATCAACCCGGGGATCCCCGGGGAGCTGTTTTTT
>16|many|TRBD1|TRBV27|TRBJ2-1
CASSYLGTGGRNEQFF
TGTGCCAGCAGTTATCTCGGGACAGGGGGCCGGAATGAGCAGTTCTTC
>13|many|TRBD1|TRBV7-9|TRBJ1-2
CASSSRTGSGYTF
TGTGCCAGCAGCTCCCGGACAGGCTCTGGCTACACCTTC
>13|.|.|TRBV20-1|TRBJ2-3
CSATNPRTDTQYF
TGCAGTGCTACTAATCCTCGCACAGATACGCAGTATTTT
>16|.|TRBD2|TRBV9|TRBJ2-3
CASSAASGRTGDTQYF
TGTGCCAGCAGCGCAGCTAGCGGGAGGACAGGAGATACGCAGTATTTT
>15|many|.|TRBV12-3/TRBV12-4|TRBJ2-1
CASSLAQGSYNEQFF
TGCGCCAGCAGCTTGGCACAGGGCTCTTACAATGAGCAGTTCTTC
>16|many|.|TRBV11-2|TRBJ2-7
CASSLDPFGHRYEQYF
TGTGCCAGCAGCTTAGATCCTTTTGGACACCGCTACGAGCAGTACTTC
>14|.|.|TRBV29-1|TRBJ1-2
CSVEAGREDYGYTF
TGCAGCGTTGAGGCGGGGCGGGAGGACTATGGCTACACCTTC
>14|.|.|TRBV20-1|TRBJ2-5
CSAEGPGQQETQYF
TGCAGTGCCGAGGGGCCAGGACAACAAGAGACCCAGTACTTC
>20|many|TRBD2|TRBV5-1|TRBJ2-1
CASSGTGTSGRGGPYNEQFF
TGCGCCAGCAGCGGTACCGGGACTAGCGGGAGGGGAGGACCCTACAATGAGCAGTTCTTC
>13|.|.|TRBV5-6|TRBJ2-5
CASSRGTEETQYF
TGTGCCAGCAGCCGGGGGACAGAAGAGACCCAGTACTTC
>13|many|.|TRBV7-9|TRBJ2-2
CASSPGSLGELFF
TGTGCCAGCAGCCCAGGATCCCTCGGGGAGCTGTTTTTT
>15|many|.|TRBV5-1|TRBJ2-1
CASSLAALSYNEQFF
TGCGCCAGCAGCTTGGCAGCGCTCTCCTACAATGAGCAGTTCTTC
>13|few|TRBD1|TRBV27|TRBJ2-1
CATTGQGIHEQFF
TGTGCCACTACGGGACAGGGGATCCATGAGCAGTTCTTC